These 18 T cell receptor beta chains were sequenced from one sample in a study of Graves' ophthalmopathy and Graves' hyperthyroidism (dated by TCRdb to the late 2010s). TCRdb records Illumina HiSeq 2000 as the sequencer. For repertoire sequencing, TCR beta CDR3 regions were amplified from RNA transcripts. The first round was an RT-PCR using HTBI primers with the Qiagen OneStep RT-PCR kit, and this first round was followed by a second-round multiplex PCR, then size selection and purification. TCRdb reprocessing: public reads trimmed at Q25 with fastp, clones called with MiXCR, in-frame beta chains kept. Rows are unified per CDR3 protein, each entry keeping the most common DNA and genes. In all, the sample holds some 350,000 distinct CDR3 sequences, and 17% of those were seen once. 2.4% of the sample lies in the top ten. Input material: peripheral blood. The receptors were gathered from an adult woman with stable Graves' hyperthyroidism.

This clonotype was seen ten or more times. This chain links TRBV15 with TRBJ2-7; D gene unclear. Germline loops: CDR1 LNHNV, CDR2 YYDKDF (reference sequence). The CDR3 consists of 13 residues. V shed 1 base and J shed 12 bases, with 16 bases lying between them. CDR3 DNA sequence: TGTGCCACCAGCAGAGGGTCCGCTCTTAACCGGTACTTC. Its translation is CATSRGSALNRYF. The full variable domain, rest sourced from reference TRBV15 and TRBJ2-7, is DAMVIQNPRYQVTQFGKPVTLSCSQTLNHNVMYWYQQKSSQAPKLLFHYYDKDFNNEADTPDNFQSRRPNTSFCFLDIRSPGLGDTAMYLCATSRGSALNRYFGPGTRLTVT.

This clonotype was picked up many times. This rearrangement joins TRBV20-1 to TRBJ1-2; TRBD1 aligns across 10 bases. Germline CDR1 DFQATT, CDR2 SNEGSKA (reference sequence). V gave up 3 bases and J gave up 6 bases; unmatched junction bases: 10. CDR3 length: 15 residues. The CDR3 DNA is TGCAGTGCTAGGGCCGCCCGGACAGGGGGTAATGGCTACACCTTC. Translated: CSARAARTGGNGYTF.

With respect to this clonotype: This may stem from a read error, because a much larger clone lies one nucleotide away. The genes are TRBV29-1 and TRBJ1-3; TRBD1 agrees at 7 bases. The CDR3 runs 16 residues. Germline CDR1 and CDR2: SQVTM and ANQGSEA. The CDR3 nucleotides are TGCAGCGTGACAGGGATAGAAAAGCCCTCTGGAAACACCCTATATTTT. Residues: CSVTGIEKPSGNTLYF.

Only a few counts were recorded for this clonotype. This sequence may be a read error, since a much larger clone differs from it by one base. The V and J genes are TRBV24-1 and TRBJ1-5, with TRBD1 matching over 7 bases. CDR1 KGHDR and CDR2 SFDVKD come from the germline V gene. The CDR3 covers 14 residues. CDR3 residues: CATSDYRGNQPKHF. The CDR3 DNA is TGTGCCACCAGTGATTACAGGGGCAATCAGCCCAAGCATTTT.

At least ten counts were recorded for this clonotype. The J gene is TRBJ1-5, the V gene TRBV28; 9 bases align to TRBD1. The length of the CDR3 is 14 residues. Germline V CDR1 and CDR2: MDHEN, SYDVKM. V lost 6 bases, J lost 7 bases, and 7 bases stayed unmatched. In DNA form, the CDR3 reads TGTGCCAGCAGCGGGACAGGGAAAGGGCAGCCCCAGCATTTT. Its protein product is CASSGTGKGQPQHF.

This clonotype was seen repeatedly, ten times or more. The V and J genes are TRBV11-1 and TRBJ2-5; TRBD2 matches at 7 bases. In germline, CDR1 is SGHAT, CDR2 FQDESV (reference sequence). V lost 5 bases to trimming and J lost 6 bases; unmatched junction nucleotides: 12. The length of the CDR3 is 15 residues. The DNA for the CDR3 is TGTGCCAGCAGCACCGATGCGACGGGGGGAAAGACCCAGTACTTC. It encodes CASSTDATGGKTQYF.

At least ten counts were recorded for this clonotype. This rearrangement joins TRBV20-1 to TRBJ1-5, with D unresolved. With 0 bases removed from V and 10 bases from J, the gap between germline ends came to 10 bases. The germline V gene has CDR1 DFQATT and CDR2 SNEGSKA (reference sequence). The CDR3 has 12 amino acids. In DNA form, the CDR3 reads TGCAGTGCTAGAGATCTTGGTGAACCCCAGCATTTT. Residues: CSARDLGEPQHF.

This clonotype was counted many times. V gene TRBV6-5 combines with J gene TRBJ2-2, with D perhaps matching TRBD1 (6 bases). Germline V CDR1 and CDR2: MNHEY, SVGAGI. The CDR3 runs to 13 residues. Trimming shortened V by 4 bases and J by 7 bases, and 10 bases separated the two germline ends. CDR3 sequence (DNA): TGTGCCAGCAGTTCACAGGGTCACGGGGAGCTGTTTTTT. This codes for CASSSQGHGELFF.

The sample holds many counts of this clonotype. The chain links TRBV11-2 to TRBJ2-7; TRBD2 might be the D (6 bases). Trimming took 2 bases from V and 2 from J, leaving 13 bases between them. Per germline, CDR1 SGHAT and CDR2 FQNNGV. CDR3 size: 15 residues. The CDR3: CASSLSGEKAYEQYF. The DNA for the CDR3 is TGTGCCAGCAGCTTATCGGGGGAGAAGGCCTACGAGCAGTACTTC. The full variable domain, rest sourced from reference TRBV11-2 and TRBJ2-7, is EAGVAQSPRYKIIEKRQSVAFWCNPISGHATLYWYQQILGQGPKLLIQFQNNGVVDDSQLPKDRFSAERLKGVDSTLKIQPAKLEDSAVYLCASSLSGEKAYEQYFGPGTRLTVT.

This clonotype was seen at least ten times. Written as DNA, the CDR3 is TGTGCCAGCAGTTTACGGGACGGTTCCTACGAGCAGTACTTC. Encoded protein: CASSLRDGSYEQYF. The rearrangement links TRBV28 to TRBJ2-7; tentatively, D is TRBD1 or TRBD2 (5 bases each). Germline V gene data show CDR1 as MDHEN and CDR2 as SYDVKM. CDR3 length equals 14 residues. Deletions cut 2 bases from V and 1 base from J, with 9 bases between.

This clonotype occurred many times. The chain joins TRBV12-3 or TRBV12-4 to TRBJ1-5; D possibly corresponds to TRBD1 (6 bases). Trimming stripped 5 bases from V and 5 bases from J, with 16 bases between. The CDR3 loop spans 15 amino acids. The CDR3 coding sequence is TGTGCCAGCAGTCCCCACAGGGTCGACGATCAGCCCCAGCATTTT. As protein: CASSPHRVDDQPQHF.

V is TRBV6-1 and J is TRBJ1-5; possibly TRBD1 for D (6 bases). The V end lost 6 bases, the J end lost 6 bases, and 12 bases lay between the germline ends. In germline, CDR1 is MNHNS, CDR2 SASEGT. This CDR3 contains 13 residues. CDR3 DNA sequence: TGTGCCAGCAGGCGGGGGCGCGGTCAGCCCCAGCATTTT. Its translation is CASRRGRGQPQHF.

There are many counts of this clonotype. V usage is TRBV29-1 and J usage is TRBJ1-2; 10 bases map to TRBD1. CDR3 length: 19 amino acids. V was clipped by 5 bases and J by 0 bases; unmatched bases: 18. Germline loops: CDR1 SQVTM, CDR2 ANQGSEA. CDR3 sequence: CSVYGGRTGGTTPNYGYTF. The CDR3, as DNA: TGCAGCGTTTATGGGGGGAGGACAGGGGGAACGACCCCTAACTATGGCTACACCTTC.

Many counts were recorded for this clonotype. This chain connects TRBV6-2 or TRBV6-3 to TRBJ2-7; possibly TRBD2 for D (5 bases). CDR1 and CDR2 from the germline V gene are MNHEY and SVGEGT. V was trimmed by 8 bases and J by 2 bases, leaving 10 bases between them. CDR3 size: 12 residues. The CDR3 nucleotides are TGTGCCAGCCGCTCGGGAACCTACGAGCAGTACTTC. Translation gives CASRSGTYEQYF.

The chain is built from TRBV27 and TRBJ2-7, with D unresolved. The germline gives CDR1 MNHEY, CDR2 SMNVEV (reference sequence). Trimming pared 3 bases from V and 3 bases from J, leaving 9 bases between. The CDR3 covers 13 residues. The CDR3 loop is CASSLDLSYEQYF. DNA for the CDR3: TGTGCCAGCAGTTTGGACCTAAGCTACGAGCAGTACTTC.

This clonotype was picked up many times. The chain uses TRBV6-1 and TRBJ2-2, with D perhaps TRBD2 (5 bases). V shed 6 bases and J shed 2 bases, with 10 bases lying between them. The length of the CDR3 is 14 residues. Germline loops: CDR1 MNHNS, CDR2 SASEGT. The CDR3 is CASRMDFNTGELFF. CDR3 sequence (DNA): TGTGCCAGCAGAATGGACTTTAACACCGGGGAGCTGTTTTTT.

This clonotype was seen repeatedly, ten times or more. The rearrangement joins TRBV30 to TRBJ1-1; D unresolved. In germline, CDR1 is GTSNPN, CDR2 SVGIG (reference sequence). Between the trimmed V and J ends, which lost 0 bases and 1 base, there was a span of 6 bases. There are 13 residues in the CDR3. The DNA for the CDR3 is TGTGCCTGGAGTGTACGGAGGAACACTGAAGCTTTCTTT. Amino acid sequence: CAWSVRRNTEAFF. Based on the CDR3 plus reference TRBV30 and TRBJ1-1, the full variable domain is SQTIHQWPATLVQPVGSPLSLECTVEGTSNPNLYWYRQAAGRGLQLLFYSVGIGQISSEVPQNLSASRPQDRQFILSSKKLLLSDSGFYLCAWSVRRNTEAFFGQGTRLTVV.

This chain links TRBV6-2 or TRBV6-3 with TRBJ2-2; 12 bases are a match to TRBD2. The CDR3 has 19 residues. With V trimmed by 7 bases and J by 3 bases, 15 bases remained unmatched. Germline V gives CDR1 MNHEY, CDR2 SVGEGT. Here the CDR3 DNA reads TGTGCCAGCAACCCCACCCCCCGACTAGCGGGAGCGCACACCGGGGAGCTGTTTTTT. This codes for CASNPTPRLAGAHTGELFF.